These T cell receptor beta chains were read from a single sample in a study of blood T cell repertoires in COVID-19. The method was immunoSEQ multiplex PCR; TCRdb's version includes in-frame clones alone and lacks a portion of them. Of roughly 170,000 clones in the sample, approximately 74% were seen once. Source material: peripheral blood. The receptor set was obtained from a woman of 80 years or more with acute or convalescent COVID-19. Both conserved end residues are part of each CDR3. A D gene is named only where the DNA matches it firmly. Expanded clones are given a class, and other clones once, few, many or no size at all.

CDR3 length	V gene	J gene	D gene	clone size	CDR3 protein	CDR3 DNA
18	TRBV18	TRBJ2-7	TRBD2	few	CASSPLQTSGSISYEQYF	TGTGCCAGCTCACCCCTTCAGACTAGCGGGAGTATTTCCTACGAGCAGTACTTC
13	TRBV19	TRBJ1-5	TRBD1	.	CASSQGGNQPQHF	TGTGCCAGTAGCCAGGGGGGCAATCAGCCCCAGCATTTT
14	TRBV9	TRBJ2-5	.	.	CASSVDGSTQTQYF	TGTGCCAGCAGCGTAGACGGGTCGACCCAGACCCAGTACTTC
12	TRBV10-1	TRBJ2-2	.	few	CATAAYYGELFF	TGCGCCACCGCCGCCTACTACGGGGAGCTGTTTTTT
15	TRBV9	TRBJ2-1	.	.	CASSSALRSYNEQFF	TGTGCCAGCTCCTCTGCTCTTCGGTCCTACAATGAGCAGTTCTTC
18	TRBV28	TRBJ2-1	TRBD2	.	CASSLALGLAGGIGEQFF	TGTGCCAGCAGTTTAGCTCTAGGACTAGCGGGAGGAATTGGTGAGCAGTTCTTC
13	TRBV28	TRBJ1-6	.	.	CASSLGLNSPLHF	TGTGCCAGCAGTTTAGGACTGAATTCACCCCTCCACTTT
17	TRBV27	TRBJ2-1	TRBD2	once	CASSFLSGEGLEREQFF	TGTGCCAGCAGTTTCCTCTCGGGGGAGGGCCTCGAGCGTGAGCAGTTCTTC
12	TRBV2	TRBJ1-1	TRBD1	.	CATRQGSTEAFF	TGTGCCACCAGACAGGGTTCTACCGAAGCTTTCTTT
14	TRBV7-3	TRBJ2-7	TRBD2	few	CASSPGLAGDEQYF	TGTGCCAGCAGCCCGGGCCTAGCGGGAGACGAGCAGTACTTC
14	TRBV29-1	TRBJ2-7	TRBD2	.	CSVERLAGRYEQYF	TGCAGCGTTGAACGGCTAGCGGGACGGTACGAGCAGTACTTC
11	TRBV10-2	TRBJ2-5	.	.	CASIREETQYF	TGCGCCAGCATACGGGAAGAGACCCAGTACTTC
17	TRBV19	TRBJ2-1	TRBD2	.	CASSSDSGTSGSNEQFF	TGTGCCAGTAGTTCCGACTCCGGGACTAGCGGGAGTAATGAGCAGTTCTTC
15	TRBV27	TRBJ2-5	TRBD1	.	CASSSWTGPQETQYF	TGTGCCAGCAGTTCATGGACAGGTCCGCAAGAGACCCAGTACTTC
14	TRBV18	TRBJ2-7	.	.	CASSPPESSYEQYF	TGTGCCAGCTCACCACCGGAGTCCTCCTACGAGCAGTACTTC
13	TRBV10-3	TRBJ1-3	.	.	CAGGKSSGNTIYF	TGTGCCGGTGGCAAAAGCTCTGGAAACACCATATATTTT
14	TRBV9	TRBJ1-1	.	.	CASSVERINTEAFF	TGTGCCAGCAGCGTAGAGAGGATAAACACTGAAGCTTTCTTT
15	TRBV10-3	TRBJ1-5	TRBD1	few	CAISEGRGQGQPQHF	TGTGCCATCAGTGAGGGCAGGGGGCAGGGACAGCCCCAGCATTTT
16	TRBV28	TRBJ2-1	TRBD2	few	CASSFSSGRKYNEQFF	TGTGCCAGCAGTTTTTCAAGCGGGAGAAAGTACAATGAGCAGTTCTTC
15	TRBV28	TRBJ1-6	TRBD1	.	CASSSFDRGVSPLHF	TGTGCCAGCAGTTCCTTCGACAGGGGAGTATCACCCCTCCACTTT
11	TRBV24-1	TRBJ2-5	.	few	CATQQGETQYF	TGTGCCACCCAGCAGGGGGAGACCCAGTACTTC
16	TRBV4-3	TRBJ1-4	TRBD1	.	CASSQGEGQGNEKLFF	TGCGCCAGCAGCCAAGGAGAAGGACAGGGTAATGAAAAACTGTTTTTT
14	TRBV14	TRBJ2-7	.	few	CASSQVTGKGEQYF	TGTGCCAGCAGCCAAGTGACTGGAAAGGGGGAGCAGTACTTC
15	TRBV6-6	TRBJ1-3	.	once	CASRQAILSGNTIYF	TGTGCCAGCAGACAGGCCATTCTCTCTGGAAACACCATATATTTT
17	TRBV7-2	TRBJ2-3	TRBD2	.	CASSSPPSGRVTDTQYF	TGTGCCAGCAGCTCCCCCCCTAGCGGGAGGGTTACAGATACGCAGTATTTT
15	TRBV6-1	TRBJ1-4	.	few	CASSEQTGANEKLFF	TGTGCCAGCAGTGAGCAGACAGGAGCTAATGAAAAACTGTTTTTT
14	TRBV6-5	TRBJ2-2	TRBD2	.	CASRGTSEAGELFF	TGTGCCAGCAGGGGGACTAGCGAGGCCGGGGAGCTGTTTTTT
13	TRBV30	TRBJ2-7	.	.	CAWTPGHTYEQYF	TGTGCCTGGACCCCGGGACACACCTACGAGCAGTACTTC
14	TRBV28	TRBJ2-7	.	.	CASSSGAVSYEQYF	TGTGCCAGCAGTTCAGGGGCGGTCTCCTACGAGCAGTACTTC
14	TRBV30	TRBJ1-3	.	.	CAWSRLRSGNTIYF	TGTGCCTGGAGTCGGTTGCGCTCTGGAAACACCATATATTTT
18	TRBV18	TRBJ2-2	TRBD2	.	CASSPWTSGNSDTGELFF	TGTGCCAGCTCACCGTGGACTAGCGGGAACTCGGACACCGGGGAGCTGTTTTTT